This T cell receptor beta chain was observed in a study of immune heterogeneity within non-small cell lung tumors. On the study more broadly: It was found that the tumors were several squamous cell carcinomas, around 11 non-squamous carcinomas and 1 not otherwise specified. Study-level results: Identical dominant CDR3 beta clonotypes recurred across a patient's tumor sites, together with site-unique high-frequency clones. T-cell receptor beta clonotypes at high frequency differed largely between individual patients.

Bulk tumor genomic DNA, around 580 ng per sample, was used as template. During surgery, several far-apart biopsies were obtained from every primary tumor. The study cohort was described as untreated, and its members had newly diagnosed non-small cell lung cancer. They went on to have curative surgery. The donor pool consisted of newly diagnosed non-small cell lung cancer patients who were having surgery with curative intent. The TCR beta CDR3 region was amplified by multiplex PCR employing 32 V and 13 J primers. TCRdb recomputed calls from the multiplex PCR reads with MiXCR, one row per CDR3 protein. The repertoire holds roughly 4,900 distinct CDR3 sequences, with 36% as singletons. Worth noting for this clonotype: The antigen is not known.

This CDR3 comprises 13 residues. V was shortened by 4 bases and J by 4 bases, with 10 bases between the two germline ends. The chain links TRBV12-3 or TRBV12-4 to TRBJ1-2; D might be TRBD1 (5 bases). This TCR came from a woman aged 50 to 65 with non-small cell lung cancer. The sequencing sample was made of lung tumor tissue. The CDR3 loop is CASSWQGSYGYTF. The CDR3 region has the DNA TGTGCCAGCAGTTGGCAGGGAAGCTATGGCTACACCTTC.